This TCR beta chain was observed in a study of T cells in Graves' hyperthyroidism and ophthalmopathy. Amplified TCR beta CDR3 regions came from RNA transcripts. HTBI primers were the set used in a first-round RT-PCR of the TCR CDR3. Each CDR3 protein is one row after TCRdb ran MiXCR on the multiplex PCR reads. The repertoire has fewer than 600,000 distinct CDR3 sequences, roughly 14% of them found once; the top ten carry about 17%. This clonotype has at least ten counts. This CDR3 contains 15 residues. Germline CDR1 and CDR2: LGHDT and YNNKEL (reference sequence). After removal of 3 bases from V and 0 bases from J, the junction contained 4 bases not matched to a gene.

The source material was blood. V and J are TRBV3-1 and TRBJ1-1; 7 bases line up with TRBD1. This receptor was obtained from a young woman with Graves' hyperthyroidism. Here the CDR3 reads CASSHRQGMNTEAFF. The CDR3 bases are TGTGCCAGCAGCCACAGACAGGGCATGAACACTGAAGCTTTCTTT.